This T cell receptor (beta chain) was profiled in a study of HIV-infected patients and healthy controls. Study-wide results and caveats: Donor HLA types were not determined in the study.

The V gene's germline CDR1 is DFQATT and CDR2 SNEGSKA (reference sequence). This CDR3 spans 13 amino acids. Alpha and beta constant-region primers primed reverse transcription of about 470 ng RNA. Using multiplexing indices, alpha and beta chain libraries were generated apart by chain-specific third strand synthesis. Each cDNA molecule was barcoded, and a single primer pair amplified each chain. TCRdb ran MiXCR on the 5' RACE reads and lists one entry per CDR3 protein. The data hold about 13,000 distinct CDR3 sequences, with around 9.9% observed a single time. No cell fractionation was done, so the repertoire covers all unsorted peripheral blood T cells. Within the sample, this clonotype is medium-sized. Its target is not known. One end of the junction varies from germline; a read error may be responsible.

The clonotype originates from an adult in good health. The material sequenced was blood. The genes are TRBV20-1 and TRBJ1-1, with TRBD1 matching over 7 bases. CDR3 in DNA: TGCAGTGCTAGATCATCTGACAGGGCTAACTCCAACTTT. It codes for CSARSSDRANSNF.